This T cell receptor beta chain appears in the sequencing data of a study of response to subunit inactivated influenza vaccine. TCRdb re-analysed the RT-PCR reads in MiXCR, keeping a single row per CDR3 protein. The top ten hold 25% to 30% of the sample, which has roughly 190,000 distinct CDR3 sequences, less than 15% seen once. In its sample, this clonotype was seen many times. This CDR3 has 14 residues. The V segment lost 2 bases and the J segment 2 bases; nucleotides outside the gene matches: 1. Looked up from germline, CDR1 is MRHNA and CDR2 is SNTAGT. The same data also went into a second study, on T cells expressing NK-cell markers. That paper states: UMI-tagged 5'RACE template switching yielded the TCR beta cDNA. Underlying the TCR beta repertoires were sorted CD3+CD56+NKG2C+, CD3+CD56+NKG2C- and CD3+CD56-NKG2C+ T cells.

Sequences were derived from CD8+ T cells sorted from PBMCs, sampled 11 to 12 days after vaccination. This TCR derives from a man between 45 and 60 years old who received an inactivated influenza vaccine. The chain recombines TRBV6-4 with TRBJ2-3, with 7 nucleotides matching TRBD1. CDR3: CASSDGTATDTQYF. The CDR3 bases are TGTGCCAGCAGTGACGGGACAGCCACAGATACGCAGTATTTT.